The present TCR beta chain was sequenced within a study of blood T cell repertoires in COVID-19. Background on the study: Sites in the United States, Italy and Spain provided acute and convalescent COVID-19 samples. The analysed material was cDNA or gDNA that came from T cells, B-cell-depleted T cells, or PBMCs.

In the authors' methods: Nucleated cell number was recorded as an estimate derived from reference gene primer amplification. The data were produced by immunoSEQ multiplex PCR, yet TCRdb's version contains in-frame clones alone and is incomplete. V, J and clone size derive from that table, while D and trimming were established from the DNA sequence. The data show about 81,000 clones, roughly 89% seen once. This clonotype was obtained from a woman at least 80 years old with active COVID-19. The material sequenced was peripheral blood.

The CDR3 sequence is CASSVEGGVTEAFF. CDR3 coding DNA: TGTGCCAGCAGCGTAGAAGGGGGAGTCACTGAAGCTTTCTTT. The chain joins TRBV9 to TRBJ1-1; tentatively, D is TRBD1 (6 bases). Trimming shortened V by 0 bases and J by 4 bases, and 10 bases separated the two germline ends. Germline CDR1 and CDR2: SGDLS and YYNGEE. The CDR3 has 14 amino acids.